This is a list of T cell receptor beta chains from one sample in a study of blood T cell repertoires in COVID-19. Using immunoSEQ multiplex PCR, the repertoire was profiled, and TCRdb retains in-frame clones only, with some absent. Here the sample spans under 120,000 clones, roughly 85% being singletons. Material for sequencing was peripheral blood. All receptors come from a human donor in a cohort sampled during active COVID-19. Each CDR3 is given with its conserved first and last residue. A D gene is named only where the DNA matches it firmly. Only part of the rows carry a size: once, few, many, or a class if the clone is expanded.

D	size	J	V	CDR3	DNA
NA	NA	TRBJ2-3	TRBV5-1	CASSLGGGGSTDTQYF	TGCGCCAGCAGCTTGGGGGGCGGGGGCAGCACAGATACGCAGTATTTT
TRBD2	NA	TRBJ2-5	TRBV11-1	CASSKGLVRGQETQYF	TGTGCCAGCAGCAAAGGACTAGTTAGAGGGCAAGAGACCCAGTACTTC
NA	NA	TRBJ2-7	TRBV11-2	CASSVSGAFYEQYF	TGTGCCAGCAGCGTTTCAGGGGCCTTCTACGAGCAGTACTTC
NA	NA	TRBJ1-2	TRBV9	CASSVTTNRGVYGYTF	TGTGCCAGCAGCGTTACTACTAATAGAGGAGTTTATGGCTACACCTTC
NA	NA	TRBJ2-7	TRBV13	CASSLVGNYEQYF	TGTGCCAGCAGCTTAGTGGGCAACTACGAGCAGTACTTC
NA	NA	TRBJ2-7	TRBV9	CASSGTNPYEQYF	TGTGCCAGCAGCGGGACAAATCCCTACGAGCAGTACTTC
NA	NA	TRBJ1-6	TRBV16	CASSQSGGNSPLHF	TGTGCCAGCAGCCAATCTGGGGGGAATTCACCCCTCCACTTT
TRBD2	NA	TRBJ2-3	TRBV9	CASSILAGVTDTQYF	TGTGCCAGCAGTATACTAGCGGGGGTCACAGATACGCAGTATTTT
TRBD1	NA	TRBJ2-7	TRBV15	CATSRPGTGGAGQYF	TGTGCCACCAGCAGACCCGGGACAGGGGGCGCAGGGCAGTACTTC
TRBD2	NA	TRBJ2-7	TRBV11-3	CASSFELAGEQYF	TGTGCCAGCAGCTTTGAACTAGCGGGCGAGCAGTACTTC
NA	NA	TRBJ2-5	TRBV19	CASSPYGETQYF	TGTGCCAGTAGTCCCTACGGAGAGACCCAGTACTTC
NA	NA	TRBJ1-4	TRBV15	CATRSPRSGESEKLFF	TGTGCCACCAGATCCCCCAGGTCAGGGGAAAGTGAAAAACTGTTTTTT
NA	NA	TRBJ1-1	TRBV28	CASSPPTRGFTEAFF	TGTGCCAGCAGCCCCCCAACCAGGGGTTTCACTGAAGCTTTCTTT
NA	NA	TRBJ2-2	TRBV5-1	CASSLDSANTGELFF	TGCGCCAGCAGCTTAGACAGCGCGAACACCGGGGAGCTGTTTTTT
NA	NA	TRBJ2-2	TRBV11-2	CASSFLNTGELFF	TGTGCCAGCAGCTTTCTGAACACCGGGGAGCTGTTTTTT
TRBD1	NA	TRBJ1-1	TRBV30	CAWSFPYRGNTEAFF	TGTGCCTGGAGTTTCCCTTACAGGGGGAACACTGAAGCTTTCTTT
NA	once	TRBJ2-7	TRBV4-3	CASSQGTYEQYF	TGCGCCAGCAGCCAAGGTACCTACGAGCAGTACTTC
NA	NA	TRBJ2-2	TRBV9	CASSTLSGNTGELFF	TGTGCCAGCAGCACCTTATCAGGGAACACCGGGGAGCTGTTTTTT
TRBD1	NA	TRBJ2-3	TRBV19	CASSWDRERTSTDTQYF	TGTGCCAGTAGTTGGGACAGGGAACGAACTAGCACAGATACGCAGTATTTT
NA	NA	TRBJ1-1	TRBV3-1/TRBV3-2	CASSQYSNTEAFF	TGTGCCAGCAGCCAATATTCGAACACTGAAGCTTTCTTT
NA	NA	TRBJ2-7	TRBV5-3	CARTPPCVPDEQYF	TGTGCCAGAACCCCTCCTTGTGTGCCGGACGAGCAGTACTTC
TRBD2	NA	TRBJ2-7	TRBV3-1/TRBV3-2	CASSQDSLSGSFYEQYF	TGTGCCAGCAGCCAAGATAGTTTAAGCGGGAGCTTTTACGAGCAGTACTTC
TRBD1	NA	TRBJ1-3	TRBV3-1/TRBV3-2	CASSQTGVSGNTIYF	TGTGCCAGCAGCCAGACAGGGGTCTCTGGAAACACCATATATTTT
TRBD1	NA	TRBJ2-7	TRBV30	CAWTRQGWTYEQYF	TGTGCCTGGACCAGACAGGGCTGGACCTACGAGCAGTACTTC
TRBD1	once	TRBJ2-1	TRBV19	CASSVTGGRLINSYNEQFF	TGTGCCAGTAGTGTGACAGGGGGAAGACTGATAAATTCCTACAATGAGCAGTTCTTC
NA	few	TRBJ2-7	TRBV5-3	CARSPGEEGLAYEQYF	TGTGCCAGAAGCCCCGGCGAGGAGGGATTGGCCTACGAGCAGTACTTC
NA	NA	TRBJ1-1	TRBV10-3	CAISESIAGNTEAFF	TGTGCCATCAGTGAGTCTATCGCCGGGAACACTGAAGCTTTCTTT
NA	NA	TRBJ2-3	TRBV5-1	CASSSGLSIPTDTQYF	TGCGCCAGCAGCTCCGGACTTTCGATCCCCACAGATACGCAGTATTTT
TRBD2	NA	TRBJ2-1	TRBV5-1	CATKPAGGTTYNEQFF	TGCGCCACCAAACCCGCGGGGGGAACGACCTACAATGAGCAGTTCTTC
NA	NA	TRBJ2-7	TRBV5-1	CASSYGPSRGYEQYF	TGCGCCAGCAGCTACGGACCGTCTAGGGGCTACGAGCAGTACTTC
TRBD1	NA	TRBJ2-1	TRBV7-3	CASSDLGQGVDEQFF	TGTGCCAGCAGCGACCTGGGACAGGGCGTTGATGAGCAGTTCTTC
TRBD2	NA	TRBJ2-5	TRBV11-1	CASSFGAGETQYF	TGTGCCAGCAGCTTCGGAGCGGGGGAGACCCAGTACTTC
TRBD2	NA	TRBJ2-1	TRBV6-5	CASSSTGTSGSNEQFF	TGTGCCAGCAGTTCAACCGGGACTAGCGGGAGTAACGAGCAGTTCTTC
NA	once	TRBJ2-1	TRBV5-1	CASSLGRWASRNYNEQFF	TGCGCCAGCAGCCTGGGTCGGTGGGCGAGTAGAAACTACAATGAGCAGTTCTTC
NA	NA	TRBJ2-2	TRBV3-1/TRBV3-2	CASSQDQGRTGELFF	TGTGCCAGCAGCCAAGACCAGGGGCGGACCGGGGAGCTGTTTTTT
TRBD1	NA	TRBJ1-2	TRBV5-1	CASTLTGDYGYTF	TGCGCCAGCACCCTAACAGGGGACTATGGCTACACCTTC
NA	NA	TRBJ1-5	TRBV11-1	CASSSSQPQHF	TGTGCCAGCAGCTCTTCTCAGCCCCAGCATTTT
TRBD1	NA	TRBJ2-3	TRBV5-8	CADGRGQPTDTQYF	TGTGCCGACGGCCGGGGACAGCCCACAGATACGCAGTATTTT
NA	once	TRBJ2-2	TRBV4-3	CASSLDMNTGELFF	TGCGCCAGCAGCCTGGACATGAACACCGGGGAGCTGTTTTTT
TRBD1	NA	TRBJ1-2	TRBV7-9	CASSSRQGQSLYGYTF	TGTGCCAGCAGCTCGAGACAGGGGCAATCCCTCTATGGCTACACCTTC
NA	NA	TRBJ1-2	TRBV2	CASTILANYGYTF	TGTGCCAGCACCATACTAGCTAACTATGGCTACACCTTC
TRBD2	many	TRBJ2-5	TRBV9	CASSVGTSEYQETQYF	TGTGCCAGCAGCGTAGGGACTAGCGAGTATCAAGAGACCCAGTACTTC
NA	NA	TRBJ2-3	TRBV11-2	CASSLDTGDTQYF	TGTGCCAGCAGCTTAGATACCGGGGATACGCAGTATTTT
NA	NA	TRBJ1-3	TRBV2	CASSAGGLVSSGNTIYF	TGTGCCAGCAGCGCCGGGGGATTGGTTAGCTCTGGAAACACCATATATTTT
TRBD2	NA	TRBJ2-2	TRBV24-1	CATSDPGLAGSWNTGELFF	TGTGCCACCAGTGACCCCGGACTAGCCGGATCCTGGAACACCGGGGAGCTGTTTTTT
TRBD1	NA	TRBJ1-2	TRBV7-2	CASSRDRVYGYTF	TGTGCCAGCAGCCGGGACAGGGTATATGGCTACACCTTC
TRBD2	NA	TRBJ2-7	TRBV11-2	CASTASIAGSYEQYF	TGTGCCAGCACTGCCTCGATAGCGGGATCCTACGAGCAGTACTTC
TRBD1	NA	TRBJ2-7	TRBV9	CASSTTDRGEQYF	TGTGCCAGCAGCACGACGGACAGGGGGGAGCAGTACTTC
TRBD1	many	TRBJ1-2	TRBV9	CASSVETGGYYGYTF	TGTGCCAGCAGCGTAGAAACAGGGGGATACTATGGCTACACCTTC
NA	NA	TRBJ2-5	TRBV14	CASSPIWGGRQETQYF	TGTGCCAGCAGCCCAATCTGGGGGGGCCGCCAAGAGACCCAGTACTTC
TRBD1	NA	TRBJ2-7	TRBV5-5	CASSLFPGDRRGEQYF	TGTGCCAGCAGCTTGTTTCCCGGGGACAGGAGGGGCGAGCAGTACTTC
NA	NA	TRBJ1-1	TRBV5-1	CASSLGGTTNTEAFF	TGCGCCAGCAGCTTGGGTGGCACCACGAACACTGAAGCTTTCTTT
TRBD2	NA	TRBJ2-1	TRBV24-1	CATSEVAGGSYNEQFF	TGTGCCACCAGTGAAGTAGCGGGGGGCTCCTACAATGAGCAGTTCTTC
TRBD1	once	TRBJ2-2	TRBV6-6	CASSDTLSTGVELFF	TGTGCCAGCAGCGACACCCTCTCGACAGGGGTGGAGCTGTTTTTT
TRBD1	NA	TRBJ1-2	TRBV2	CASSGQGYGYTF	TGTGCCAGCAGTGGACAGGGCTATGGCTACACCTTC